Presented here are 14 T cell receptor beta chains from one specimen sequenced in a study of blood T cell repertoires in COVID-19. Produced via immunoSEQ multiplex PCR; TCRdb's table is partial and in-frame only. The sample lists 400,000 or so clones; roughly 88% were seen once. Sequences were obtained from PBMCs or T cells enriched from blood (not recorded which). The source is a young man who had recovered from COVID-19.

In DNA, the CDR3 is TGCAGCGTTGCTTTGACAGGGAACTATGGCTACACCTTC. It yields the protein CSVALTGNYGYTF. This chain links TRBV29-1 with TRBJ1-2; 7 bases are a match to TRBD1. Germline V gene sequence: CDR1 SQVTM, CDR2 ANQGSEA. Trimming cost V 4 bases and J 2 bases; bases outside gene matches: 4. This CDR3 contains 13 residues.

The chain employs TRBV28 and TRBJ1-1; 7 bases map to TRBD1. The V and J ends lost 6 bases and 4 bases, in that order; junction bases with no gene match: 17. Germline-derived CDR1 and CDR2 are MDHEN and SYDVKM. This CDR3 has 17 amino acids. The CDR3 region has the DNA TGTGCCAGCAGGGGAAACTTAGGGACAGCTGGGGGCACTGAAGCTTTCTTT. Protein product: CASRGNLGTAGGTEAFF.

This clone was counted a single time. The chain combines TRBV10-3 with TRBJ1-3; D is undetermined. V lost 4 bases and J 0 bases, leaving 7 bases between the germline ends. The length of the CDR3 is 14 residues. CDR1 ENHRY and CDR2 SYGVKD come from the germline V gene. The CDR3 region is CAISGEGSGNTIYF. CDR3 coding DNA: TGTGCCATCAGTGGAGAGGGCTCTGGAAACACCATATATTTT.

The chain links TRBV12-2 to TRBJ2-1; whether TRBD2, the table's D call, matches the DNA was not checked. TRBV12-2 represents a pseudogene. CDR3 length equals 19 residues. CDR3 nucleotides: TGTGCAAGTCGCTTAGAGGAACTAGCGGGAGTTCTCTCCTACAATGAGCAGTTCTTC. Its translation: CASRLEELAGVLSYNEQFF.

This clone was counted once. The chain couples TRBV4-1 to TRBJ2-3, with D perhaps TRBD2 (6 bases). The CDR3 runs to 15 residues. Germline V lookup: CDR1 MGHRA, CDR2 YSYEKL. V lost 4 bases and J 1 base, leaving 12 bases between the germline ends. CDR3 nucleotides: TGCGCCAGCAGCCTCTTGGGCGGGGGCACAGATACGCAGTATTTT. The encoded protein is CASSLLGGGTDTQYF.

The gene calls are TRBV9 and TRBJ1-3; D unresolved. Germline loops: CDR1 SGDLS, CDR2 YYNGEE. V lost 1 base, J lost 3 bases, and 11 bases lay in between. The CDR3 extends over 15 amino acids. The CDR3 bases are TGTGCCAGCAGCGTATTCCCGGGGAATGGAAACACCATATATTTT. It codes for CASSVFPGNGNTIYF. Filled out from reference TRBV9 and TRBJ1-3, the complete variable domain reads DSGVTQTPKHLITATGQRVTLRCSPRSGDLSVYWYQQSLDQGLQFLIQYYNGEERAKGNILERFSAQQFPDLHSELNLSSLELGDSALYFCASSVFPGNGNTIYFGEGSWLTVV.

Only one count was recorded for this clone. The chain uses TRBV5-6 and TRBJ1-2; D is unclear. CDR1 is SGHDT and CDR2 is YYEEEE in the germline V gene. This CDR3 has 12 residues. Trimming cost V 4 bases and J 7 bases, with 11 bases left between them. CDR3 DNA sequence: TGTGCCAGCAGCCTGGACGGGATTGGCTACACCTTC. Protein: CASSLDGIGYTF.

The chain uses TRBV4-1 and TRBJ1-3; D is ambiguous. Germline CDR1 MGHRA, CDR2 YSYEKL. Between the trimmed V and J ends, which lost 1 base and 4 bases, there was a span of 14 bases. The CDR3 consists of 16 residues. The CDR3 here is CASSQAIRGKGNTIYF. The DNA for the CDR3 is TGCGCCAGCAGCCAAGCTATCAGAGGGAAGGGAAACACCATATATTTT.

The chain employs TRBV2 and TRBJ1-1; 7 bases are a match to TRBD1. This CDR3 has 14 amino acids. V was clipped by 5 bases and J by 3 bases; unmatched bases: 6. From germline, CDR1 is SNHLY and CDR2 FYNNEI. CDR3 residues: CASSRQGMDTEAFF. CDR3 DNA: TGTGCCAGCAGTAGACAGGGCATGGACACTGAAGCTTTCTTT.

CDR3: CAISDTDKSLTYEQYF. CDR3 sequence (DNA): TGTGCCATCAGTGACACAGATAAGTCCTTAACCTACGAGCAGTACTTC. This chain uses TRBV10-3 with TRBJ2-7, with D unclear. In germline, CDR1 is ENHRY, CDR2 SYGVKD. The CDR3 consists of 16 residues. Trimming cost V 3 bases and J 2 bases, with 17 bases left between them.

This clone turned up a few times. Distinct nucleotide sequences in the sample also encode this CDR3. This chain links TRBV12-5 with TRBJ2-7; the match to TRBD1 covers 7 bases. Trimming removed 1 base from V and 4 bases from J; junction bases left unmatched: 1. The germline V gene has CDR1 LGHNT and CDR2 FRNRAP. CDR3 size: 13 residues. The CDR3 sequence is CASGLDRGYEQYF. As DNA, the CDR3 is TGTGCTAGTGGTTTGGACAGGGGTTACGAGCAGTACTTC.

The gene calls are TRBV10-2 and TRBJ1-1, with TRBD1 matching over 7 bases. CDR3 size: 11 residues. The germline V gene has CDR1 WSHSY and CDR2 SAAADI. V gave up 6 bases and J gave up 5 bases; unmatched junction bases: 0. CDR3 residues: CASSRGTEAFF. In DNA, the CDR3 is TGCGCCAGCAGCAGGGGGACTGAAGCTTTCTTT.

Note on this clone: The junction departs from germline at one end; a sequencing error may be responsible. This chain links TRBV3-1 (or the pseudogene TRBV3-2) with TRBJ1-2; a possible D gene is TRBD1 (6 bases). The length of the CDR3 is 12 residues. Germline CDR1 LGHDT, CDR2 YNNKEL (reference sequence). The CDR3 coding sequence is TGTGCCAGCAGCCAACAAGACAGGACCGCCATCTTC. This codes for CASSQQDRTAIF.

The V gene is TRBV5-1, the J gene TRBJ1-1; D possibly corresponds to TRBD1 (6 bases). The CDR3 runs 15 residues. V was shortened by 0 bases and J by 5 bases, with 14 bases between the two germline ends. CDR1 is SGHRS and CDR2 is YFSETQ in the germline V gene. In DNA form, the CDR3 reads TGCGCCAGCAGCTTGGAACAGGGTAGGTGGACTGAAGCTTTCTTT. Its translation is CASSLEQGRWTEAFF. Complete variable domain (other parts from reference TRBV5-1 and TRBJ1-1): KAGVTQTPRYLIKTRGQQVTLSCSPISGHRSVSWYQQTPGQGLQFLFEYFSETQRNKGNFPGRFSGRQFSNSRSEMNVSTLELGDSALYLCASSLEQGRWTEAFFGQGTRLTVV.